The rows below give T cell receptor beta chains drawn from one sample of a study of neurological immune-mediated disorders. TCRdb called the 5' RACE reads again in MiXCR, with one record for every CDR3 protein. The repertoire includes 75,000 to 95,000 distinct CDR3 sequences, over 15% of them detected once, and 15% to 19% sits in the top ten. The sequenced sample was PBMCs. These TCRs come from a woman aged 40 to 49 in good health. Each CDR3 is given with its conserved first and last residue. Each record gives: J gene, V gene, CDR3 protein.

>TRBJ2-5|TRBV9
CASSSSGTGETQYF
>TRBJ2-3|TRBV9
CASSVEDRGQRSTDTQYF
>TRBJ2-7|TRBV5-5
CASSLAPSSYEQYF
>TRBJ1-2|TRBV5-1
CASSLSQTSYYGYTF
>TRBJ1-1|TRBV6-2/TRBV6-3
CASTESPNTEAFF
>TRBJ1-5|TRBV7-8
CASSLTDRGKNSNQPQHF
>TRBJ2-1|TRBV5-5
CASSLTGPEQFF
>TRBJ2-3|TRBV14
CASSQDPFQAGAFTDTQYF
>TRBJ2-5|TRBV7-9
CASSRGQETHYF
>TRBJ2-2|TRBV4-3
CASSQDWGGGANTGELFF
>TRBJ2-1|TRBV7-2
CASSSAVEQFF
>TRBJ2-7|TRBV10-3
CAISESTYEQYF
>TRBJ1-1|TRBV7-8
CASSFDRLGEAFF
>TRBJ2-2|TRBV7-3
CASSLTRPGATGELFF
>TRBJ2-4|TRBV5-1
CASSPGQALAKNIQYF
>TRBJ2-3|TRBV20-1
CSASGVAGGLGDTQYF
>TRBJ2-5|TRBV12-3/TRBV12-4
CASNEGGGVNETQYF
>TRBJ2-1|TRBV29-1
CSVEEGYNEQFF
>TRBJ2-1|TRBV5-1
CASSLGTSDLNEQFF
>TRBJ2-5|TRBV11-2
CASSSFRDGEETQYF
>TRBJ2-1|TRBV28
CASSLRRGLGYEQFF
>TRBJ1-3|TRBV29-1
CSAERGNTIYF
>TRBJ2-3|TRBV3-1
CASSQDRASGGTQYF
>TRBJ2-2|TRBV9
CASSIRSQPGGELFF
>TRBJ2-2|TRBV5-1
CASRLDRHTGELFF
>TRBJ1-5|TRBV7-2
CASSLETGPQPQHF
>TRBJ2-3|TRBV20-1
CSATYSGGVRDTQYF
>TRBJ1-2|TRBV29-1
CSAYGRENGYTF
>TRBJ1-5|TRBV9
CASSEGGGGNQPQHF
>TRBJ1-1|TRBV3-1
CASSQEGGNTEAFF
>TRBJ1-1|TRBV7-8
CASSLGQRNTEAFF
>TRBJ2-5|TRBV5-5
CASSSTGEETQYF
>TRBJ1-1|TRBV20-1
CSAREAGYGTEAFF
>TRBJ1-2|TRBV6-2/TRBV6-3
CASSYSGGGYTF
>TRBJ2-1|TRBV20-1
CSARDFERRYNEQFF
>TRBJ2-1|TRBV29-1
CSGEDQTNEQFF
>TRBJ1-5|TRBV10-3
CAISLTGENQPQHF
>TRBJ1-2|TRBV9
CASSVTAAACYGYTF
>TRBJ2-1|TRBV15
CATSPGISDNEQFF
>TRBJ2-7|TRBV5-4
CASSAGGAVEQYF
>TRBJ1-2|TRBV4-1
CASSQDGTGLTNYGYTF
>TRBJ1-1|TRBV12-3/TRBV12-4
CASSPRTGDPRAFF
>TRBJ2-7|TRBV7-2
CASSLTGRVTYEQYF
>TRBJ2-1|TRBV2
CASRQLAGDGWEQFF
>TRBJ1-2|TRBV20-1
CSAETSRYGYTF
>TRBJ1-5|TRBV7-2
CASSLVGTGGNQPQHF